The clone carrying this TCR beta chain appeared a few times. These data come from a study of blood T cell repertoires in COVID-19. In the study overall: Acute and convalescent COVID-19 samples came from the United States, Italy and Spain. PBMCs, B-cell-depleted T cells, or T cells provided the cDNA or gDNA that made up the material.

Per the authors' pipeline: Reference gene primer amplification yielded estimated nucleated cell counts. Assay: immunoSEQ multiplex PCR; the TCRdb copy retains only in-frame clones and omits some. Clone size and the V and J calls come from that table; the DNA yielded D and trimming. The sample lists some 97,000 clones; approximately 90% were seen once. Per germline, CDR1 SNHLY and CDR2 FYNNEI. J was trimmed by 3 bases and V by 6 bases; bases with no gene match: 4. The CDR3 is 14 residues long. This clonotype originated in a man aged 50-60 years with acute or convalescent COVID-19. The V gene is TRBV2, the J gene TRBJ2-7; 11 positions match TRBD1. Specimen: peripheral blood. The CDR3 DNA is TGTGCCAGCAGGTCCGGGACAGGGGGCTACGAGCAGTACTTC. Encoded protein: CASRSGTGGYEQYF.